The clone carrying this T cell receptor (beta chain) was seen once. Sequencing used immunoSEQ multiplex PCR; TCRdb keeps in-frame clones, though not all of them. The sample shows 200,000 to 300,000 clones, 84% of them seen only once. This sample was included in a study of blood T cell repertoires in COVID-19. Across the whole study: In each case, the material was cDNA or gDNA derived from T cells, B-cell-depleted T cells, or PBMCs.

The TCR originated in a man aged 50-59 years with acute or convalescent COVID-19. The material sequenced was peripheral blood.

The CDR3 coding sequence is TGTGCCAGCAGCTTAAGAGGGGGACAGGCTAGCGCCTACGAGCAGTACTTC. It encodes CASSLRGGQASAYEQYF. The chain links TRBV7-3 to TRBJ2-7, with TRBD1 matching over 8 bases. Germline trimming cut 1 base from V and 2 bases from J; bases unmatched to any gene: 10. The CDR3 loop spans 17 amino acids. Germline assignment: CDR1 SGHTA and CDR2 FQGTGA.